This entry concerns a single T cell receptor beta chain. No antigen is known for it. RNA was isolated and reverse transcribed to cDNA, the sequencing template. Profiled with immunoSEQ multiplex PCR; TCRdb holds only in-frame clones, not every one. The table lists fewer than 250,000 clones, more than 50% of them singletons. The entry originates in a study of CD8+ T cells in alopecia areata. Treatment denoted: oral pan-JAK inhibitor, 5-10 mg twice daily. V was clipped by 4 bases and J by 9 bases, with 16 bases between them. The CDR3 is 13 amino acids. Germline V gene sequence: CDR1 SQVTM, CDR2 ANQGSEA. Study-level results: Tofacitinib did not eliminate many expanded lesional clones from scalp or blood. Only one nonresponder was present, which leaves the link between baseline CD8+ expansion and response uncertain.

This chain connects TRBV29-1 to TRBJ2-1; either TRBD1 or TRBD2 may supply D (5 bases each). The origin of this receptor is a human donor with alopecia areata. Sequencing was performed on CD4+ T cells sorted from blood, taken at week 24, from a patient treated with tofacitinib. CDR3 sequence: CSVVWDPLGEQFF. CDR3 DNA sequence: TGCAGCGTTGTATGGGACCCCCTTGGTGAGCAGTTCTTC.